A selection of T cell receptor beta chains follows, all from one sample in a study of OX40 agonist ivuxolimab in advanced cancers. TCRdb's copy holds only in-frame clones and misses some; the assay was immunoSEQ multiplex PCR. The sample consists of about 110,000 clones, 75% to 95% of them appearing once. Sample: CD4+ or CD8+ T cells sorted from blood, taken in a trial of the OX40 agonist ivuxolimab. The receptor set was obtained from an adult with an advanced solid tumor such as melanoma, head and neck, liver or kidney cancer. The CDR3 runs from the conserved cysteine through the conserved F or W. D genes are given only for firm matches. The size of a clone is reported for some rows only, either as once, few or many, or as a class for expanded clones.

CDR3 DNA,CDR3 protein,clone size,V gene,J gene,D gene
TGCAGCGGGTACAGAGAGAACACTGAAGCTTTCTTT,CSGYRENTEAFF,-,TRBV29-1,TRBJ1-1,-
TGTGCCAGCAGCGATGGCGAGGGGTATAGCACAGATACGCAGTATTTT,CASSDGEGYSTDTQYF,once,TRBV5-4,TRBJ2-3,-
TGTGCCAGTAGTCCCAATGGAGGGGCCGGGGATGGCTACACCTTC,CASSPNGGAGDGYTF,-,TRBV19,TRBJ1-2,-
TGTGCCAGCAGTCCCCGGGACGGAAAATACAATGAGCAGTTCTTC,CASSPRDGKYNEQFF,-,TRBV6-5,TRBJ2-1,-
TGTGCCAGCTCACCAGGGGCGCGGGCTGAAGCTTTCTTT,CASSPGARAEAFF,once,TRBV18,TRBJ1-1,-
TGTGCCAGCTCACCTTCAACGGACGAGCAGTACTTC,CASSPSTDEQYF,-,TRBV18,TRBJ2-7,-
TGTGCCAGCAGCCAGGGACAGGGGCGCGAGACCCAGTACTTC,CASSQGQGRETQYF,-,TRBV7-2,TRBJ2-5,TRBD1
TGTGCCAGCAGCCAACAAATCACAGATACGCAGTATTTT,CASSQQITDTQYF,-,TRBV14,TRBJ2-3,-
TGCGCCAGCAGCCAAGGGGCTATCAGGGGCGCAGGCTATGGCTACACCTTC,CASSQGAIRGAGYGYTF,-,TRBV4-3,TRBJ1-2,-
TGTGCCAGCAGCTTGGGACCGGAGGCTGAAGCTTTCTTT,CASSLGPEAEAFF,-,TRBV5-4,TRBJ1-1,-
TGTGCCAGCAGCCGCCCTATTTCCGGGACTAGCGGGGAGTCCTACGAGCAGTACTTC,CASSRPISGTSGESYEQYF,-,TRBV27,TRBJ2-7,TRBD2
TGTGCCAGCAGCGGTACAGGGAGAGCAGAGACCCAGTACTTC,CASSGTGRAETQYF,few,TRBV2,TRBJ2-5,-
TGCGCCAGCAGCACCGCCGGGACAGACTATGGCTACACCTTC,CASSTAGTDYGYTF,-,TRBV5-1,TRBJ1-2,TRBD1
TGTGCCAGCAGCTTAGGTGGCGGGGGAGAGACCCAGTACTTC,CASSLGGGGETQYF,-,TRBV11-2,TRBJ2-5,TRBD2
TGTGCCAGCAGTTTATGGGACGACAGGGACGAGCAGTACTTC,CASSLWDDRDEQYF,-,TRBV28,TRBJ2-7,TRBD1
TGTGCCAGCAGCCGGGGGGGAGGTGGCGAAGCTTTCTTT,CASSRGGGGEAFF,-,TRBV13,TRBJ1-1,-
TGTGCCAGCTCTTCCACGGGGGTTTACGGCTACACCTTC,CASSSTGVYGYTF,-,TRBV18,TRBJ1-2,-
TGTGCCAGCAGCTTCACCGGGACAGGGGGCAATGAGCAGTTCTTC,CASSFTGTGGNEQFF,once,TRBV7-3,TRBJ2-1,TRBD1
TGTGCCAGCAGTTTTCCCGCCAGGCCCGAGCAGTACTTC,CASSFPARPEQYF,-,TRBV28,TRBJ2-7,-
TGCGCCAGCAGCCAAGACTTGGGAGAATGGTACGAGCAGTACTTC,CASSQDLGEWYEQYF,-,TRBV4-1,TRBJ2-7,-
TGTGCCAGCAGTTACGCCGCGACAGGTAGCCTGGACGAGCAGTACTTC,CASSYAATGSLDEQYF,-,TRBV6-5,TRBJ2-7,-
TGTGCCAGCAGTTTGAGACAACGAAACACCGGGGAGCTGTTTTTT,CASSLRQRNTGELFF,-,TRBV28,TRBJ2-2,-
TGTGCCAGCTCACCACAGGGGCAAGAGACCCAGTACTTC,CASSPQGQETQYF,-,TRBV18,TRBJ2-5,-
TGTGCCAGCAGTTTTCAGGGGAACACCGGGGAGCTGTTTTTT,CASSFQGNTGELFF,-,TRBV27,TRBJ2-2,-
TGTGCCAGCTCAATCTCCCGTGTAGAAAAACTGTTTTTT,CASSISRVEKLFF,-,TRBV18,TRBJ1-4,-
TGTGCCAGCTCACCAGAAGGAGGGTTACCCGAGCAGTACTTC,CASSPEGGLPEQYF,-,TRBV18,TRBJ2-7,-
TGTGCCAGAAGCTTGGCCAGGCAAAAGGGGGATCGGGAGACCCAGTACTTC,CARSLARQKGDRETQYF,-,TRBV5-3,TRBJ2-5,-
TGTGCCAGCTTCTCTATTTTGACGGGGGTTAACGGGGGCTACACCTTC,CASFSILTGVNGGYTF,-,TRBV28,TRBJ1-2,-
TGTGCCAGCACCACGGCCAGGGGGCCGACTGAAAAACTGTTTTTT,CASTTARGPTEKLFF,-,TRBV2,TRBJ1-4,TRBD1
TGTGCCAGCAGTTTAACGACAGCATCGCGTGAAAAACTGTTTTTT,CASSLTTASREKLFF,-,TRBV27,TRBJ1-4,-
TGTGCCGCCGCCGACGGTAGCTCCTACAATGAGCAGTTCTTC,CAAADGSSYNEQFF,once,TRBV27,TRBJ2-1,-
TGTGCCAGCAGCCTCATGACAGGTTCCTACGAGCAGTACTTC,CASSLMTGSYEQYF,few,TRBV11-2,TRBJ2-7,-
TGTGCCAGCAGCTTGGAGGGTGACCTGGGCTACACCTTC,CASSLEGDLGYTF,-,TRBV5-6,TRBJ1-2,-
TGTGCCAGCACGAGTAGAGGCAGGGGGAACACTGAAGCTTTCTTT,CASTSRGRGNTEAFF,-,TRBV6-1,TRBJ1-1,-
TGTGCCTGGAGTACGGAAACCAATTCACCCCTCCACTTT,CAWSTETNSPLHF,-,TRBV30,TRBJ1-6,-
TGTGCCAGCAGCTCACGACAGGGGGATCAGCCCCAGCATTTT,CASSSRQGDQPQHF,-,TRBV7-2,TRBJ1-5,TRBD1
TGTGCCAGCAGGCGACAGGGTGCAACTAATGAAAAACTGTTTTTT,CASRRQGATNEKLFF,-,TRBV7-8,TRBJ1-4,TRBD1
TGTGCCAGCAGCTTAATGGGGACTAGTAACACCGGGGAGCTGTTTTTT,CASSLMGTSNTGELFF,-,TRBV7-3,TRBJ2-2,TRBD2
TGTGCCAGCAGCGGGGGACAGCGCCCCTACGAGCAGTACTTC,CASSGGQRPYEQYF,-,TRBV9,TRBJ2-7,TRBD1
TGTGCCAGCAGTCCGCTGGCAGTGAACACTGAAGCTTTCTTT,CASSPLAVNTEAFF,-,TRBV27,TRBJ1-1,-
TGTGCCAGCAGTTCGGGGACGGTGAACACTGAAGCTTTCTTT,CASSSGTVNTEAFF,once,TRBV28,TRBJ1-1,-
TGTGCCAGCCCCCGGGACGACTTCTACGAGCAGTACTTC,CASPRDDFYEQYF,medium-sized,TRBV6-1,TRBJ2-7,-
TGTGCCAGCAGTTTATCGGGGGGGGTCAATCAGCCCCAGCATTTT,CASSLSGGVNQPQHF,-,TRBV27,TRBJ1-5,-
TGTGCCAGCAGTTTAAAGTGGGGACAGGGGGCGAGGGCTCACTACGAGCAGTACTTC,CASSLKWGQGARAHYEQYF,-,TRBV27,TRBJ2-7,TRBD1
TGTGCCAGCAGTTTAACTAGCGGGACCACAGATACGCAGTATTTT,CASSLTSGTTDTQYF,-,TRBV7-2,TRBJ2-3,TRBD2
TGTGCCAGCTTAAGCGCCGGGACAGGGTTATACTTC,CASLSAGTGLYF,-,TRBV28,TRBJ2-7,TRBD1
TGTGCCAGCAGCCAAGTTGGTCGGGGAGAAGATACGCAGTATTTT,CASSQVGRGEDTQYF,-,TRBV5-4,TRBJ2-3,-
TGTGCCAGCAGCTTGAAGGGGGCGATCGCCTATGGCTACACCTTC,CASSLKGAIAYGYTF,-,TRBV5-6,TRBJ1-2,TRBD1
TGTGCCAGCTCCCCAGAGAGGCAGCCGAACTCTGGAAACACCATATATTTT,CASSPERQPNSGNTIYF,once,TRBV18,TRBJ1-3,-
TGCGCCAGCAGCTTGTGGGCTAGCGGAGACATTCAGTACTTC,CASSLWASGDIQYF,-,TRBV5-1,TRBJ2-4,TRBD2
TGTGCCAGCAGCTTGGAGGGTGGAGGGATCCCTGAAGCTTTCTTT,CASSLEGGGIPEAFF,-,TRBV5-5,TRBJ1-1,-
TGTGCCAGCAGGTTACAGGGGGTCGGTGAAAAACTGTTTTTT,CASRLQGVGEKLFF,-,TRBV27,TRBJ1-4,TRBD1
TGTGCCAGCAGCTTCCGGACAGGGGGCTCGACTGAAGCTTTCTTT,CASSFRTGGSTEAFF,once,TRBV11-1,TRBJ1-1,TRBD1
TGTGCCAGTACAACGGGCAGGGCCACTGAAGCTTTCTTT,CASTTGRATEAFF,-,TRBV19,TRBJ1-1,-
TGTGCCAGCAGCTCTGGACCTACAGATACGCAGTATTTT,CASSSGPTDTQYF,-,TRBV7-3,TRBJ2-3,-
TGCAGCATAGCGACAGATTTCTCCTACGAGCAGTACTTC,CSIATDFSYEQYF,-,TRBV29-1,TRBJ2-7,-